The entry below describes one TCR beta chain. Original data processing: Estimated nucleated cell counts came from reference gene primer amplification. Libraries were prepared by immunoSEQ multiplex PCR; TCRdb keeps only in-frame clonotypes and omits some of them. Clone size and V and J calls were adopted from that table, with D and trimming inferred from the DNA. This table holds roughly 77,000 clones, over 75% found once. V dropped 6 bases and J dropped 6; count of bases not matched to a gene: 4. CDR3 length: 12 residues. The germline V gene encodes CDR1 MNHEY and CDR2 SVGAGI. The data stem from a study of blood T cell repertoires in COVID-19. Across the study: COVID-19 samples collected from the United States, Italy and Spain covered acute and convalescent phases. T cells, B-cell-depleted T cells, or PBMCs supplied cDNA or gDNA.

This receptor was obtained from a human donor in a cohort sampled during active COVID-19. The sample taken for sequencing was peripheral blood. This chain connects TRBV6-5 to TRBJ1-2; 7 bases map to TRBD1. CDR3 DNA sequence: TGTGCCAGCAGGATCACAGGGGATGGCTACACCTTC. Its translation: CASRITGDGYTF.